Presented here are 18 T cell receptor beta chains from one specimen sequenced in a study of beta chain features in type 1 diabetes. Study-wide results and caveats: Among all four CD4+ subsets, Type 1 diabetes patients had TCRB CDR3s that were moderately but significantly shorter.

Antigen specificity for these receptors is unknown. Every isolated RNA sample was fully reverse transcribed, so sequencing captured expressed TCRB transcripts. Profiled with immunoSEQ multiplex PCR; TCRdb holds only in-frame clones, not every one. The data contain hundreds of thousands of clones, over 12% of them seen just once; the ten biggest clones take up 0.035% to 0.04%. The material sequenced was naive CD4+ T cells from blood. The receptors stem from a young man with type 1 diabetes.

The genes are TRBV9 and TRBJ1-2, with TRBD1 matching 7 bases. In germline, CDR1 is SGDLS, CDR2 YYNGEE. The CDR3 is 15 residues long. The V segment lost 4 bases and the J segment 9 bases; nucleotides outside the gene matches: 15. The CDR3 spells CASSITGTDPSRYTF. In DNA form, the CDR3 reads TGTGCCAGCAGCATCACCGGGACAGACCCTTCGCGCTACACCTTC.

The chain links TRBV30 to TRBJ2-7, with a weak D call TRBD1 (5 bases). The V and J ends lost 5 bases and 5 bases respectively, with 16 bases between them. The CDR3 runs 13 residues. CDR1 GTSNPN and CDR2 SVGIG come from the germline V gene (reference sequence). CDR3 in DNA: TGTGCCTGGGGCAAGGGGTATCGGGACGAGCAGTACTTC. It encodes CAWGKGYRDEQYF. The full variable domain, with the rest looked up from reference TRBV30 and TRBJ2-7, is SQTIHQWPATLVQPVGSPLSLECTVEGTSNPNLYWYRQAAGRGLQLLFYSVGIGQISSEVPQNLSASRPQDRQFILSSKKLLLSDSGFYLCAWGKGYRDEQYFGPGTRLTVT.

The chain combines TRBV6-1 with TRBJ1-2; 10 bases match TRBD1. CDR3 length equals 13 residues. The germline CDR1 and CDR2 sequences are MNHNS and SASEGT. V was clipped by 6 bases and J by 8 bases; unmatched bases: 6. CDR3 DNA: TGTGCCAGCAGACCGGGACAGGGGCACGGCTACACCTTC. Its translation: CASRPGQGHGYTF.

This clone has more than one count but fewer than ten. This chain joins TRBV7-2 and TRBJ2-7, with TRBD1 matching 7 bases. The length of the CDR3 is 15 residues. V was pared by 5 bases and J by 5 bases, with 12 bases of the junction left unmatched. Germline CDR1 reads SGHTA; CDR2 reads FQGNSA. The CDR3 here is CASSLRQGRNDEQYF. The CDR3 DNA is TGTGCCAGCAGCCTTCGACAGGGAAGGAACGACGAGCAGTACTTC.

About this clone: Other nucleotide sequences in the sample specify the same CDR3. The chain recombines TRBV7-2 with TRBJ1-1; D might be TRBD1 (6 bases). Trimming left V 1 base short and J 1 base short, with 7 bases between. CDR1 is SGHTA, CDR2 FQGNSA, per germline. The CDR3 has 14 amino acids. CDR3 sequence: CASSLDRANTEAFF. In nucleotides, the CDR3 is TGTGCCAGCAGCTTAGACAGGGCGAACACTGAAGCTTTCTTT.

This clone has just a few counts. This sequence joins TRBV5-6 and TRBJ2-3; D is undetermined. Trimming cost V 4 bases and J 4 bases, with 13 bases left between them. Per the germline V gene, CDR1 is SGHDT and CDR2 is YYEEEE. The CDR3 runs 14 residues. The CDR3 DNA sequence: TGTGCCAGCAGCCCGGGCTGGAACGCAGATACGCAGTATTTT. Translation: CASSPGWNADTQYF.

The J gene is TRBJ2-1, the V gene TRBV6-5; D gene unclear. Germline CDR1 MNHEY, CDR2 SVGAGI. Trimming cost V 9 bases and J 3 bases, with 9 bases left between them. The CDR3 loop spans 12 amino acids. CDR3 bases: TGTGCCAGTGGGCAGCTCTACAATGAGCAGTTCTTC. Amino acids: CASGQLYNEQFF.

A few counts support this clone. The J gene is TRBJ2-2, the V gene TRBV19; no clear D gene. CDR1 LNHDA and CDR2 SQIVND come from the germline V gene (reference sequence). This CDR3 is 13 amino acids long. Trimming removed 7 bases from V and 2 bases from J, with 8 bases in between. DNA for the CDR3: TGTGCCAGTAAATTGGTAAACACCGGGGAGCTGTTTTTT. Its protein product is CASKLVNTGELFF.

This clone was counted between two and nine times. The V call is TRBV6-5, the J call TRBJ2-2; no clear D gene. The CDR3 is 15 amino acids. Germline lookup yields CDR1 MNHEY and CDR2 SVGAGI. With 0 bases removed from V and 6 bases from J, the gap between germline ends came to 11 bases. The CDR3 DNA reads as TGTGCCAGCAGTTACTCGAGTACCCCGGCCGGGGAGCTGTTTTTT. Protein product: CASSYSSTPAGELFF.

This clone came up a few times. The gene calls are TRBV2 and TRBJ1-5, with 8 nucleotides matching TRBD1. The ends lost 5 bases at V and 7 bases at J; junction bases unmatched: 16. The germline CDR1 and CDR2 sequences are SNHLY and FYNNEI. This CDR3 contains 17 residues. The CDR3 is CASSRDRGPLMRQPQHF. CDR3 sequence (DNA): TGTGCCAGCAGTCGAGACAGGGGTCCCCTTATGAGGCAGCCCCAGCATTTT.

This clone was seen a few times. This rearrangement joins TRBV2 to TRBJ1-2; a possible D gene is TRBD1 (5 bases). Germline CDR1 reads SNHLY; CDR2 reads FYNNEI. This CDR3 has 14 residues. Between the trimmed V and J ends, which lost 5 bases and 4 bases, there was a span of 14 bases. The CDR3 bases are TGTGCCAGCAGTCGGGACTCAGAGATCTATGGCTACACCTTC. This gives the protein CASSRDSEIYGYTF.

The chain has TRBV18 and TRBJ2-6, with D unresolved. Germline V CDR1 and CDR2: KGHSH, LQKENI. There are 16 residues in the CDR3. Trimming removed 3 bases at V and 4 bases at J, with 13 bases between. The CDR3 nucleotides read TGTGCCAGCTCACCTCAGATGCCTTGGGGGGCCAACGTCCTGACTTTC. Translating gives CASSPQMPWGANVLTF.

This clone was counted only a few times. The rearrangement links TRBV4-2 to TRBJ2-5; a weak D match, TRBD1 (5 bases). CDR3 size: 12 residues. Germline V gives CDR1 LGHNA, CDR2 YNFKEQ. V was trimmed by 4 bases and J by 5 bases, leaving 8 bases between them. CDR3 DNA: TGTGCCAGCAGCCCAGGGTGGGAGACCCAGTACTTC. Amino acid sequence: CASSPGWETQYF.

This clone was counted between two and nine times. The genes are TRBV5-4 and TRBJ2-5; 8 nucleotides line up with TRBD2. Germline trimming cut 3 bases from V and 4 bases from J; bases unmatched to any gene: 17. CDR3 size: 18 residues. Germline values: CDR1 SGHNT, CDR2 YYREEE (reference sequence). CDR3 bases: TGTGCCAGCAGCTCGCGGCGCTCGGGGGGGCGTGGCAGAGAGACCCAGTACTTC. Translated: CASSSRRSGGRGRETQYF.

The gene calls are TRBV7-9 and TRBJ1-4; no firm D call. Per germline, CDR1 SEHNR and CDR2 FQNEAQ (reference sequence). The CDR3 contains 12 residues. The CDR3, as DNA: TGTGCTTTCCGGACCGATAATGAAAAACTGTTTTTT. As protein: CAFRTDNEKLFF.

This clone was observed a few times. Additional DNA sequences in this sample encode the identical CDR3. The genes are TRBV30 and TRBJ1-2; no firm D call. V shed 0 bases and J shed 7 bases, with 6 bases lying between them. The CDR3 contains 11 residues. Germline values: CDR1 GTSNPN, CDR2 SVGIG (reference sequence). CDR3 DNA sequence: TGTGCCTGGAGTGTACGGGGTGGCTACACCTTC. The encoded protein is CAWSVRGGYTF.

In this sample, this clone turned up a few times. The gene calls are TRBV6-5 and TRBJ2-7, with a weak D call TRBD2 (5 bases). The germline gives CDR1 MNHEY, CDR2 SVGAGI. V was pared by 0 bases and J by 2 bases, with 11 bases between. The CDR3 contains 15 residues. CDR3 nucleotides: TGTGCCAGCAGTTACTCGGAGGCTAAACCCTACGAGCAGTACTTC. Its translation is CASSYSEAKPYEQYF.

This clone was detected a few times. The gene calls are TRBV30 and TRBJ2-6; possibly TRBD2 for D (6 bases). V was trimmed by 7 bases and J by 3 bases, leaving 13 bases between them. CDR1 and CDR2 from the germline V gene are GTSNPN and SVGIG (reference sequence). This CDR3 is built from 14 residues. Written as DNA, the CDR3 is TGTGCCTACCCGGGAGTCGGTGGGGCCAACGTCCTGACTTTC. It translates to CAYPGVGGANVLTF. Together with reference TRBV30 and TRBJ2-6, the CDR3 gives the full variable domain: SQTIHQWPATLVQPVGSPLSLECTVEGTSNPNLYWYRQAAGRGLQLLFYSVGIGQISSEVPQNLSASRPQDRQFILSSKKLLLSDSGFYLCAYPGVGGANVLTFGAGSRLTVL.